This T cell receptor beta chain was documented in a study of blood T cell repertoires in COVID-19. About the study: Researchers got acute and convalescent COVID-19 samples from the United States, Italy and Spain.

The assay was immunoSEQ multiplex PCR, and TCRdb's table has in-frame clones only and misses some. The data show 45,000 to 55,000 clones, around 73% seen once. The clonotype comes from a woman in her 50s with acute COVID-19. Sequenced material: PBMCs or T cells enriched from blood (not recorded which).

The CDR3, as DNA: TGTGCCAGTAGGAGGGACGAGACAGGGAAAGGTTTGTCCTACGAGCAGTACTTC. This gives the protein CASRRDETGKGLSYEQYF. The V call is TRBV19, the J call TRBJ2-7, with TRBD1 identical over 7 bases. Germline CDR1 is LNHDA and CDR2 is SQIVND (reference sequence). V shed 6 bases and J 1 base; nucleotides not matched to a gene: 18. This CDR3 has 18 residues.